This TCR beta chain is from a study of T cell changes during pregnancy in multiple sclerosis (dated by TCRdb to about 2019). Turning to the overall study: The study examined how the T cell repertoire changed over the course of pregnancy in women with multiple sclerosis.

There are 15 amino acids in the CDR3, from cysteine to phenylalanine inclusive. Kept here is only the CDR3 DNA, which spans 45 bases and is read in frame from base 1. V loses 4 bases, J loses 3 bases, and the germline ends lie 15 bases apart. Via the germline V gene (reference sequence), CDR1 is LNHDA and CDR2 SQIVND. Details on this clone: The specificity of this receptor is unknown. No much larger clone is present one base from it, and per-base qualities are unavailable.

Library construction relied on the immunoSEQ multiplex PCR assay. TCRdb provides this immuneACCESS table in a form limited to in-frame rearrangements. Some clones are lacking; in checked studies, under half of them reflect an unresolved V gene, and why the rest are absent is not known. The sample has some 70,000 clones on record, roughly 92% of them singletons. Of the sample, 3% to 3.5% falls within the top ten clones. This specimen consisted of CD8+ T cells from peripheral blood mononuclear cells, obtained in the third trimester of pregnancy. The chain uses TRBV19 and TRBJ1-1; the D region possibly corresponds to TRBD1 (5 bases align). The TCR sequence derives from a female donor in good health, enrolled as a control in a pregnancy study. CDR3 protein: CASSSGGGGDTEAFF. The nucleotide sequence reads TGTGCCAGTAGTAGTGGCGGTGGAGGGGACACTGAAGCTTTCTTT.